The clone carrying this T cell receptor (beta chain) was seen many times. Antigen unknown. This record comes from a study of neurological immune-mediated disorders. cDNA was made by 5'RACE with 10-nucleotide random UMIs. Each CDR3 protein gets one entry after TCRdb re-called the 5' RACE reads with MiXCR. The repertoire holds approximately 52,000 distinct CDR3 sequences, 3% to 3.5% seen once, with over 5% in the top ten. Unmatched junction bases numbered 4, after V lost 5 bases and J lost 2 bases. This CDR3 has 13 amino acids. Per germline, CDR1 DFQATT and CDR2 SNEGSKA (reference sequence). Study-wide results and caveats: No CDR3 amino acid sequences were shared by expanded clones across subjects, suggesting private repertoires in all groups. The greatest degree of TCR clonal expansion was observed in HTLV-1-associated myelopathy, with the lowest in multiple sclerosis, below that of healthy controls.

Source material: PBMCs. The chain is built from TRBV20-1 and TRBJ2-3; 7 bases agree with TRBD2. The clonotype comes from a man aged 40-49 years with multiple sclerosis. The CDR3 bases are TGCAGTGCTCCAGGGACTAACACAGATACGCAGTATTTT. This gives the protein CSAPGTNTDTQYF.